The text below deals with one TCR beta chain. Its target is not known. The CDR3 has 16 amino acids. Germline values: CDR1 SGHRS, CDR2 YFSETQ. V lost 2 bases to trimming and J lost 1 base; unmatched junction nucleotides: 7. Profiling relied on immunoSEQ multiplex PCR, and the TCRdb table lists in-frame clones only, not all of them. The table records some 120,000 clones, approximately 83% of them present only once. The sample belongs to a study of T cell responses to AZD1222 COVID-19 vaccine. General study findings and limits: Nearly half of spike-specific TCRs reportedly target unmutated variant regions.

J is TRBJ2-5 and V is TRBV5-1; 8 nucleotides agree with TRBD2. This clonotype originated in an adult in good health. The starting material was peripheral blood, obtained on day 0 of AZD1222 vaccination. The CDR3 loop is CASSFSGGRRQETQYF. CDR3 nucleotide sequence: TGCGCCAGCAGCTTCAGCGGGGGAAGACGCCAAGAGACCCAGTACTTC.